A single sample gave rise to the 9 T cell receptor beta chains below, sequenced in a study of cytomegalovirus exposure and HLA in healthy donors. The primer mix had 60 Vbeta and 13 Jbeta primers. Generated by immunoSEQ multiplex PCR, the TCRdb table keeps only in-frame clones and is missing some. Of under 250,000 clones in the sample, around 78% were seen once. Sequencing was done on a sample of PBMCs. The receptor source for this set is a boy aged 5-17 years in good health and CMV-seronegative.

This chain joins TRBV6-1 and TRBJ2-3; TRBD2 is a possible D gene (5 bases). The CDR3 length is 15 residues. V was pared by 4 bases and J by 0 bases, with 11 bases between. CDR1 and CDR2 (germline): MNHNS, SASEGT. CDR3 nucleotide sequence: TGTGCCAGCAGTGTAGGGCTAGCTAGCACAGATACGCAGTATTTT. Translated: CASSVGLASTDTQYF.

This chain uses TRBV5-6 with TRBJ1-3, with D possibly TRBD1 on 5 matching bases. Germline CDR1 and CDR2: SGHDT and YYEEEE. The CDR3 totals 16 residues. V lost 3 bases, J lost 7 bases, and 20 bases lay in between. The CDR3 nucleotides are TGTGCCAGCAGCTGGGGCCTGAGTCGTTACGGGAACACCATATATTTT. Translating it yields CASSWGLSRYGNTIYF.

The chain has TRBV2 and TRBJ1-2; no definite D call. Looked up from germline, CDR1 is SNHLY and CDR2 is FYNNEI. V lost 3 bases and J lost 2, with 19 bases in between. This CDR3 has 17 amino acids. The DNA for the CDR3 is TGTGCCAGCAGTGACCCACGGACTGTTCAAGCGAACTATGGCTACACCTTC. It is translated as CASSDPRTVQANYGYTF.

The genes are TRBV4-1 and TRBJ1-2; D uncertain. The V end lost 0 bases, the J end lost 5 bases, and 13 bases lay between the germline ends. The CDR3 contains 15 residues. CDR1 is MGHRA and CDR2 is YSYEKL in the germline V gene. This CDR3 reads CASSQELSGSYGYTF. In nucleotides, the CDR3 is TGCGCCAGCAGCCAAGAACTCTCGGGGAGTTATGGCTACACCTTC.

The V call is TRBV5-1, the J call TRBJ2-5; 7 nucleotides align to TRBD2. CDR3 length equals 19 residues. Trimming removed 1 base from V and 2 bases from J; junction bases left unmatched: 17. From germline, CDR1 is SGHRS and CDR2 YFSETQ. CDR3 coding DNA: TGCGCCAGCAGCTTGATTCTGGCGGGAGACTTAGTGCAGCAAGAGACCCAGTACTTC. Translating it yields CASSLILAGDLVQQETQYF.

The gene calls are TRBV6-1 and TRBJ1-3; D gene uncertain. Germline lookup yields CDR1 MNHNS and CDR2 SASEGT. Between the trimmed V and J ends, which lost 4 bases and 1 base, there was a span of 2 bases. CDR3 size: 12 residues. CDR3 coding DNA: TGTGCCAGCAGTGCGTCTGGAAACACCATATATTTT. Its translation: CASSASGNTIYF.

V and J are TRBV6-6 and TRBJ1-6; TRBD1 agrees at 7 bases. V dropped 2 bases and J dropped 12; count of bases not matched to a gene: 4. The CDR3 runs 13 residues. Germline V lookup: CDR1 MNHNY, CDR2 SVGAGI (reference sequence). CDR3 bases: TGTGCCAGCAGTTACCCCGACAGGGAACCCCTCCACTTT. It codes for CASSYPDREPLHF.

This clone was counted between two and nine times. The V and J genes are TRBV19 and TRBJ1-1, with 7 bases fitting TRBD1. Per the germline V gene, CDR1 is LNHDA and CDR2 is SQIVND (reference sequence). The CDR3 totals 15 residues. V shed 5 bases, J shed 2 bases, and the junction held 8 bases outside the gene matches. The CDR3 sequence: CASSFDRADNTEAFF. The CDR3 coding sequence is TGTGCCAGTAGTTTCGACAGGGCAGATAACACTGAAGCTTTCTTT. Supplemented by reference TRBV19 and TRBJ1-1, the full variable domain reads DGGITQSPKYLFRKEGQNVTLSCEQNLNHDAMYWYRQDPGQGLRLIYYSQIVNDFQKGDIAEGYSVSREKKESFPLTVTSAQKNPTAFYLCASSFDRADNTEAFFGQGTRLTVV.

This rearrangement joins TRBV5-1 to TRBJ2-1; the D gene is possibly TRBD1 (5 bases). Germline lookup yields CDR1 SGHRS and CDR2 YFSETQ. The CDR3 sequence is 17 residues long. The V end was cut by 5 bases, the J end by 8 bases, with 26 bases between. DNA of the CDR3: TGCGCCAGCAGGCTAAATGGCCTGCCAAGGGGTACAGATGAGCAGTTCTTC. This encodes CASRLNGLPRGTDEQFF.